These 8 T cell receptor beta chains were all obtained from the same sample, sequenced in a study of shared clonotypes between healthy human individuals. The repertoire was sequenced with immunoSEQ multiplex PCR; TCRdb's copy has only in-frame clones and lacks some. The repertoire includes about 2,500,000 clones, approximately 92% of them detected once, and 0.11% to 0.15% sits in the top ten. The sequencing sample was made of naive CD4+ T cells sorted from blood. Subset given: CD45RA+ positively selected. These receptors were taken from a man between 18 and 29 years old in good health.

The chain links TRBV5-1 to TRBJ2-1; 16 bases line up with TRBD2. Germline CDR1 SGHRS, CDR2 YFSETQ. With 4 bases clipped from V and 9 bases from J, the junction kept 10 bases outside the gene matches. This CDR3 is 17 amino acids long. Here the CDR3 reads CASSLPGLAGGPGEQFF. The CDR3 bases are TGCGCCAGCAGCCTCCCGGGACTAGCGGGAGGGCCGGGTGAGCAGTTCTTC.

A word on this clone: Within the sample, other DNA sequences also encode this same CDR3. This chain connects TRBV7-9 to TRBJ2-7, with D uncertain. V shed 2 bases and J shed 6 bases, with 8 bases lying between them. The germline V gene has CDR1 SEHNR and CDR2 FQNEAQ (reference sequence). The CDR3 runs to 12 residues. In DNA, the CDR3 is TGTGCCAGCAGCTTAAACGTTGGCGAGCAGTACTTC. Its protein is CASSLNVGEQYF.

V is TRBV4-2 and J is TRBJ2-2; tentative D call: TRBD1 (5 bases). The CDR3 sequence is 14 residues long. Germline assignment: CDR1 LGHNA and CDR2 YNFKEQ. Deletions cut 4 bases from V and 3 bases from J, with 9 bases between. CDR3 loop: CASSRGADTGELFF. The DNA for the CDR3 is TGTGCCAGCAGCCGGGGCGCGGACACCGGGGAGCTGTTTTTT.

The genes are TRBV7-2 and TRBJ1-2; D perhaps matches TRBD1 (6 bases). V lost 3 bases and J 8 bases, leaving 13 bases between the germline ends. CDR3 length: 13 residues. The germline V gene encodes CDR1 SGHTA and CDR2 FQGNSA. The CDR3 DNA reads TGTGCCAGCAGCTTCGGACAGCAGGTCGGCTACACCTTC. This codes for CASSFGQQVGYTF.

This rearrangement joins TRBV7-8 to TRBJ2-7, with D perhaps matching TRBD1 or TRBD2 (5 bases each). The V end lost 3 bases, the J end lost 2 bases, and 11 bases lay between the germline ends. Germline V lookup: CDR1 SGHVS, CDR2 FQNEAQ. The CDR3 has 14 amino acids. The CDR3 spells CASSLGRNTYEQYF. The CDR3 DNA is TGTGCCAGCAGCTTGGGACGGAATACCTACGAGCAGTACTTC.

The V call is TRBV11-2, the J call TRBJ2-3; 9 bases fit TRBD1. The germline CDR1 and CDR2 sequences are SGHAT and FQNNGV. Trimming removed 3 bases from V and 6 bases from J; junction bases left unmatched: 7. CDR3 length equals 15 residues. CDR3 amino acids: CASSLGTGRKDTQYF. DNA for the CDR3: TGTGCCAGCAGCTTGGGGACAGGGCGGAAGGATACGCAGTATTTT.

V and J are TRBV27 and TRBJ2-4; tentatively, D is TRBD2 (6 bases). Looked up from germline, CDR1 is MNHEY and CDR2 is SMNVEV (reference sequence). This CDR3 region has 17 residues. Between the trimmed V and J ends, which lost 3 bases and 2 bases, there was a span of 17 bases. The CDR3 coding sequence is TGTGCCAGCAGTTTTGTGGGGACTTCCGGATCCAAAAACATTCAGTACTTC. It encodes CASSFVGTSGSKNIQYF.

The chain uses TRBV28 and TRBJ2-5, with 10 nucleotides matching TRBD1. The CDR3 loop spans 15 amino acids. CDR1 and CDR2 from the germline V gene are MDHEN and SYDVKM. J gave up 5 bases and V 5 bases, and 8 bases lay outside the gene matches. CDR3 amino acids: CASSHPGTGDETQYF. The CDR3, as DNA: TGTGCCAGCAGTCACCCCGGGACAGGGGACGAGACCCAGTACTTC.